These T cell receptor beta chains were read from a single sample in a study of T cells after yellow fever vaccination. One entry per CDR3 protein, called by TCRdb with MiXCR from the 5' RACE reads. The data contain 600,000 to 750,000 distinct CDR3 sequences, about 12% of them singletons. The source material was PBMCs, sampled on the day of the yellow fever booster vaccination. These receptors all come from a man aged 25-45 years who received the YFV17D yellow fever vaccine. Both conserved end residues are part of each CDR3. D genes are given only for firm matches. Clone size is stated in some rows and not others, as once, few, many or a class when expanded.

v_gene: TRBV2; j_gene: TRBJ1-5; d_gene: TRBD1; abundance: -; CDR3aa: CASRTGGYQPQHF; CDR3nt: TGTGCCAGTCGGACAGGGGGCTATCAGCCCCAGCATTTT
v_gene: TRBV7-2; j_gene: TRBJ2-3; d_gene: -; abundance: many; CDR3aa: CASSFEVSGPDTQYF; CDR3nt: TGTGCCAGCAGCTTCGAAGTATCAGGTCCAGATACGCAGTATTTT
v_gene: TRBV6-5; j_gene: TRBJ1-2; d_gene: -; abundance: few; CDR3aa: CASSYPIQGSSYGYTF; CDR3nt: TGTGCCAGCAGTTACCCTATCCAGGGGTCCAGCTATGGCTACACCTTC
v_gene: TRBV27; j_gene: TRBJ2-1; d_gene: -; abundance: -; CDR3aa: CASTGKYNEQFF; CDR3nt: TGTGCCAGCACAGGAAAATACAATGAGCAGTTCTTC
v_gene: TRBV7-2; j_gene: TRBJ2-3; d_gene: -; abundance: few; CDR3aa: CASSSVGPPTQYF; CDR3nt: TGTGCCAGCAGCTCCGTGGGGCCCCCCACGCAGTATTTT
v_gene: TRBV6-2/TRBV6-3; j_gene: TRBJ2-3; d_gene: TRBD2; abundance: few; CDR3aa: CASSYPLAATDTQYF; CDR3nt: TGTGCCAGCAGTTACCCTCTAGCGGCCACAGATACGCAGTATTTT
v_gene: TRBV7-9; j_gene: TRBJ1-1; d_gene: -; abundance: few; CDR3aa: CASSLQQFTEAFF; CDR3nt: TGTGCCAGCAGCTTACAACAGTTCACTGAAGCTTTCTTT
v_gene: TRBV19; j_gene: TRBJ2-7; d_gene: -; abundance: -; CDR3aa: CASGLGDPSYF; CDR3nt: TGTGCCAGTGGCCTGGGGGACCCGTCGTACTTC
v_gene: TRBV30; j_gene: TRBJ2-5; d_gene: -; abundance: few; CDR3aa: CAWTEFRPETQYF; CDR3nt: TGTGCCTGGACGGAATTCCGACCAGAGACCCAGTACTTC
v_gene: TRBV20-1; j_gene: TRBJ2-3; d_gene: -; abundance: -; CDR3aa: CSAAQEGTDTQYF; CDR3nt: TGCAGTGCCGCCCAGGAAGGCACAGATACGCAGTATTTT
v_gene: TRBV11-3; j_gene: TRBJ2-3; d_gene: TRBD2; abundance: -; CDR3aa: CASSLDRAGGADTQYF; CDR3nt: TGTGCCAGCAGCTTAGATCGCGCGGGAGGAGCAGATACGCAGTATTTT
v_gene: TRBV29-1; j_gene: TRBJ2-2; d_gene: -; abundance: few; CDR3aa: CSVDEGLTGSGELFF; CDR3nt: TGCAGCGTTGATGAGGGATTAACGGGGAGCGGGGAGCTGTTTTTT
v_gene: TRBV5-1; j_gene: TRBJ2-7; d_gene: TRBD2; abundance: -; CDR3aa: CASSLSLAGARYEQYF; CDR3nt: TGCGCCAGCAGCTTGAGTCTAGCGGGAGCTCGCTACGAGCAGTACTTC
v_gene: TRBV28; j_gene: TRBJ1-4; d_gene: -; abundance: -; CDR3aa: CASRVLSFPLFF; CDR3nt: TGTGCCAGCCGGGTCTTATCCTTTCCCCTTTTTTTT
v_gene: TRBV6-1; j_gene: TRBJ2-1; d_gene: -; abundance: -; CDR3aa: CASRFDYLGYNEQFF; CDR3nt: TGTGCCAGCAGGTTCGACTATTTAGGCTACAATGAGCAGTTCTTC
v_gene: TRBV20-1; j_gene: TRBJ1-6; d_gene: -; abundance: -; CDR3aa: CSARPGTENSPLHF; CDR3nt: TGCAGTGCTAGGCCCGGGACGGAGAATTCACCCCTCCACTTT
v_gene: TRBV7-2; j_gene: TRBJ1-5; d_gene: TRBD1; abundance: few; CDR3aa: CASSAVVTGNNQPQHF; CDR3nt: TGTGCCAGCAGCGCAGTAGTGACAGGGAACAATCAGCCCCAGCATTTT
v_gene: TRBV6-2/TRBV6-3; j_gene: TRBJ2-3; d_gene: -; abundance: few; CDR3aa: CASSYSIAGTRRDTQYF; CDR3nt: TGTGCCAGCAGTTACTCGATCGCCGGTACCCGTAGGGATACGCAGTATTTT
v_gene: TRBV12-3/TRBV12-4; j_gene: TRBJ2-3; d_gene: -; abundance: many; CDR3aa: CASSLARSGDPDTQYF; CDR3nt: TGTGCCAGCAGTTTAGCGCGGTCGGGAGATCCAGATACGCAGTATTTT
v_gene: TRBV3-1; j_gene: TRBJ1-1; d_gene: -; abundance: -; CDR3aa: CASSQVLAGNTEAFF; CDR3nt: TGTGCCAGCAGCCAAGTCCTGGCGGGAAACACTGAAGCTTTCTTT
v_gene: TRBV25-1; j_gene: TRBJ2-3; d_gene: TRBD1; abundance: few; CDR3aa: CASDRGSADTQYF; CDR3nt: TGTGCCAGCGACAGGGGTTCGGCAGATACGCAGTATTTT